This is a list of T cell receptor beta chains from one sample in a study of T cell responses to AZD1222 COVID-19 vaccine. The repertoire was sequenced with immunoSEQ multiplex PCR; TCRdb's copy has only in-frame clones and lacks some. The top ten hold roughly 1.7% of the sample, which has 130,000 to 150,000 clones, over 85% seen once. The specimen comprised peripheral blood, sampled 28 days after the second AZD1222 dose. These receptors were taken from an adult who received the AZD1222 COVID-19 vaccine. Each CDR3 is given with its conserved first and last residue. D genes are given only for firm matches. Where a row states a size, it is once, few, many or the class of an expanded clone; other rows omit it.

>NA|TRBJ2-3|TRBD1|TRBV29-1
TGCAGCGTCGCCAGAGGGGGCTCCACAGATACGCAGTATTTT
CSVARGGSTDTQYF
>few|TRBJ2-7|TRBD1|TRBV7-9
TGTGCCAGCAGCTCGTGGACAGGGATCCTCTCCTACGAGCAGTACTTC
CASSSWTGILSYEQYF
>once|TRBJ2-2|TRBD2|TRBV19
TGTGCCAGCGAAACTAGCGGGAGAATCCTCGCCGGGGAGCTGTTTTTT
CASETSGRILAGELFF
>NA|TRBJ1-2|NA|TRBV7-8
TGTGCCAGCAGCTCAGAGGGGATAGTATCACGCTATGGCTACACCTTC
CASSSEGIVSRYGYTF
>NA|TRBJ1-1|NA|TRBV19
TGTGCCACCAGCAGGGCTATTATCACTGAAGCTTTCTTT
CATSRAIITEAFF
>NA|TRBJ2-5|NA|TRBV10-1
TGCGCCAGCAGTGACGGAGCGCAAGAGACCCAGTACTTC
CASSDGAQETQYF
>NA|TRBJ1-5|TRBD1|TRBV28
TGTGCCACCGTCACGACAGGGCAGCCCCAGCATTTT
CATVTTGQPQHF
>NA|TRBJ1-1|NA|TRBV6-1
TGTGCCAGCAGTGAAATCAACAGCAACACTGAAGCTTTCTTT
CASSEINSNTEAFF
>NA|TRBJ2-2|NA|TRBV13
TGTGCCAGCAGCCCTGATGGGAGCACCGGGGAGCTGTTTTTT
CASSPDGSTGELFF
>NA|TRBJ2-6|NA|TRBV5-1
TGCGCCAGCAGCTTCTGGGGGGCAGTATCTGGGGCCAACGTCCTGACTTTC
CASSFWGAVSGANVLTF
>NA|TRBJ1-5|TRBD1|TRBV2
TGTGCCAGCAGGGCCTCGACAGGGGGCGCCGGTTTTGAGAATCAGCCCCAGCATTTT
CASRASTGGAGFENQPQHF
>NA|TRBJ2-7|TRBD2|TRBV18
TGTGCCAGCTCACCAGGGACTAGCGGGAGGGCCGGCTACGAGCAGTACTTC
CASSPGTSGRAGYEQYF
>NA|TRBJ2-1|NA|TRBV6-2/TRBV6-3
TGTGCCAGCAGTTACTCGAAGATTCGCGACTACAGGGAGCAGTTCTTC
CASSYSKIRDYREQFF
>NA|TRBJ2-3|TRBD1|TRBV7-9
TGTGCCAGCAGCTTAGCGCAGGGGGCAGATACGCAGTATTTT
CASSLAQGADTQYF
>NA|TRBJ1-6|TRBD1|TRBV12-5
TGTGCTAGTGGTTTGGTGACAGGGGCCGAGGTTCGATCACCCCTCCACTTT
CASGLVTGAEVRSPLHF
>NA|TRBJ2-5|TRBD2|TRBV5-1
TGCGCCAGCAGCCCACCGGGACTAGCGGGAAAAGAGACCCAGTACTTC
CASSPPGLAGKETQYF
>NA|TRBJ2-2|NA|TRBV6-5
TGTGCCAGCACCATACAGGCCGCGAACACCGGGGAGCTGTTTTTT
CASTIQAANTGELFF
>once|TRBJ1-5|NA|TRBV4-2
TGTGCCAGCAGCCAAGCAGGGAGCAATCAGCCCCAGCATTTT
CASSQAGSNQPQHF
>once|TRBJ1-6|NA|TRBV5-1
TGCGCCAGCAGCTTGGGACAGGTTGATAATTCACCCCTCCACTTT
CASSLGQVDNSPLHF
>NA|TRBJ2-1|NA|TRBV11-3
TGTGCCAGCAGCTCCCGAGCCGATGAGCAGTTCTTC
CASSSRADEQFF
>once|TRBJ1-1|TRBD1|TRBV30
TGTGCCTGGACCCGCGTAGGGCAGGGGGCGAACACTGAAGCTTTCTTT
CAWTRVGQGANTEAFF
>NA|TRBJ2-7|TRBD2|TRBV7-8
TGTGCCAGCAGCTTAGTAGGACTAGCGGGAGCGGCCTACGAGCAGTACTTC
CASSLVGLAGAAYEQYF